The rows below give T cell receptor beta chains drawn from one sample of a study of identifying expanded T cells in peripheral blood. Here immunoSEQ multiplex PCR was the method, and the copy in TCRdb shows in-frame clones only, minus some. The repertoire holds about 58,000 clones, with roughly nine tenths as singletons. Material: blood. These receptors were collected from a person aged 18 to 75 in good health. Both conserved end residues are part of each CDR3. Each record gives: D gene, V gene, clone size, J gene, CDR3 protein, CDR3 DNA. The D gene is left open where the match is weak. Clone size appears in some rows only: once, few, many, or a class for an expanded clone.

>TRBD2|TRBV9|.|TRBJ2-1
CASSAGGYNEQFF
TGTGCCAGCAGCGCGGGGGGTTACAATGAGCAGTTCTTC
>TRBD2|TRBV15|.|TRBJ2-1
CATSRPGGGRDNEQFF
TGTGCCACCAGCAGGCCGGGTGGAGGGAGGGACAATGAGCAGTTCTTC
>TRBD1|TRBV5-1|.|TRBJ2-4
CASSLDRTGGLVIQYF
TGCGCCAGCAGCTTGGACCGGACAGGGGGCTTAGTCATTCAGTACTTC
>.|TRBV7-3|few|TRBJ1-3
CASSLEGSPGNTIYF
TGTGCCAGCAGCTTAGAAGGCTCCCCTGGAAACACCATATATTTT
>TRBD1|TRBV25-1|.|TRBJ2-7
CASTGGGQGAREQYF
TGTGCCAGCACCGGGGGTGGGCAGGGGGCGAGGGAGCAGTACTTC
>.|TRBV10-1|.|TRBJ2-5
CASSDTNGETQYF
TGCGCCAGCAGTGACACCAACGGGGAGACCCAGTACTTC
>.|TRBV10-3|.|TRBJ2-3
CAISLRLREPDTQYF
TGTGCCATCAGCCTACGTTTACGGGAGCCAGATACGCAGTATTTT
>.|TRBV4-3|.|TRBJ2-3
CASSQLALSTDTQYF
TGCGCCAGCAGCCAACTGGCGCTTAGCACAGATACGCAGTATTTT
>TRBD1|TRBV7-6|.|TRBJ2-3
CASSLILRGTGRPDTQYF
TGTGCCAGCAGCTTAATCCTACGGGGGACAGGGAGGCCAGATACGCAGTATTTT
>TRBD2|TRBV5-1|.|TRBJ2-3
CASSLESGTSTDTQYF
TGCGCCAGCAGCTTGGAGAGCGGGACTAGCACAGATACGCAGTATTTT
>.|TRBV19|once|TRBJ2-5
CASSQGLATTETQYF
TGTGCCAGTAGTCAGGGACTCGCGACCACGGAGACCCAGTACTTC
>.|TRBV18|.|TRBJ2-4
CASSPPAGKGKNIQYF
TGTGCCAGCTCACCACCGGCGGGGAAGGGCAAAAACATTCAGTACTTC
>TRBD2|TRBV7-9|.|TRBJ2-5
CASSVAGTKQETQYF
TGTGCCAGCAGCGTCGCCGGGACTAAACAAGAGACCCAGTACTTC
>.|TRBV7-6|.|TRBJ2-5
CASSLRTGTGTVEETQYF
TGTGCCAGCAGCTTACGGACCGGGACGGGGACGGTGGAGGAGACCCAGTACTTC
>TRBD2|TRBV10-1|.|TRBJ2-3
CASSEARSGGADTQYF
TGCGCCAGCAGTGAGGCCCGAAGCGGGGGGGCAGATACGCAGTATTTT
>TRBD1|TRBV28|.|TRBJ2-1
CASSSFGRGISYNEQFF
TGTGCCAGCAGTTCCTTCGGCAGGGGGATCTCCTACAATGAGCAGTTCTTC
>.|TRBV4-2|.|TRBJ2-7
CASSQAAAGDMYEQYF
TGTGCCAGCAGCCAAGCTGCGGCAGGCGACATGTACGAGCAGTACTTC
>.|TRBV30|.|TRBJ1-2
CAWSPGTSPICTF
TGTGCCTGGAGCCCCGGGACAAGCCCGATCTGCACCTTC
>TRBD2|TRBV7-2|.|TRBJ2-5
CASSSGTSGKGTQYF
TGTGCCAGCAGCTCCGGGACTAGCGGGAAGGGGACCCAGTACTTC
>TRBD1|TRBV10-1|.|TRBJ1-1
CASSVDRGGEAFF
TGCGCCAGCAGCGTCGACAGGGGAGGTGAAGCTTTCTTT
>.|TRBV12-5|.|TRBJ2-2
CASGLVLAGYTMNTGELFF
TGTGCTAGTGGTTTGGTATTGGCCGGATATACTATGAACACCGGGGAGCTGTTTTTT
>.|TRBV7-9|once|TRBJ2-5
CASSLGAPGGAETQYF
TGTGCCAGCAGCTTAGGAGCGCCAGGAGGGGCAGAGACCCAGTACTTC
>TRBD1|TRBV4-3|.|TRBJ1-1
CASSQRDRMNTEAFF
TGCGCCAGCAGCCAGAGGGACAGGATGAACACTGAAGCTTTCTTT
>TRBD1|TRBV9|.|TRBJ1-1
CASSGPGTGATEAFF
TGTGCCAGCAGCGGTCCAGGGACAGGGGCTACTGAAGCTTTCTTT
>.|TRBV6-1|.|TRBJ1-5
CASRRTDSPTWAQHF
TGTGCCAGCAGACGAACAGATTCCCCGACTTGGGCCCAGCATTTT
>TRBD1|TRBV5-6|.|TRBJ2-7
CASSWTGTNEQYF
TGTGCCAGCAGCTGGACAGGGACGAACGAGCAGTACTTC
>.|TRBV2|.|TRBJ2-3
CASSEVSGFAGPPTDTQYF
TGTGCCAGCAGTGAAGTTTCGGGTTTTGCGGGTCCCCCCACAGATACGCAGTATTTT
>.|TRBV10-2|.|TRBJ1-3
CASGSYGGSGNTIYF
TGCGCCAGCGGATCTTACGGGGGTTCTGGAAACACCATATATTTT
>.|TRBV7-2|once|TRBJ1-1
CASSLWGTEAFF
TGTGCCAGCAGCTTATGGGGGACTGAAGCTTTCTTT
>.|TRBV6-6|.|TRBJ2-7
CASSYRDTLHYEQYF
TGTGCCAGCAGCTACCGGGACACCTTACACTACGAGCAGTACTTC
>.|TRBV5-4|.|TRBJ1-4
CASSPGPSATNEKLFF
TGTGCCAGCAGCCCCGGACCGAGTGCAACTAATGAAAAACTGTTTTTT
>TRBD1|TRBV7-8|.|TRBJ1-2
CASSPGQGAYGYTF
TGTGCCAGCAGCCCCGGACAGGGGGCCTATGGCTACACCTTC
>.|TRBV5-1|.|TRBJ2-5
CASSESQETQYF
TGCGCCAGCAGCGAATCCCAAGAGACCCAGTACTTC
>TRBD1|TRBV7-2|.|TRBJ1-4
CASSFRTGGGEKLFF
TGTGCCAGCAGCTTCCGGACAGGTGGAGGAGAAAAACTGTTTTTT
>TRBD2|TRBV28|once|TRBJ2-7
CASRASGSGYEQYF
TGTGCCAGCAGGGCTAGCGGGAGTGGCTACGAGCAGTACTTC
>.|TRBV5-1|.|TRBJ1-2
CASSLDGGVFPSGYTF
TGCGCCAGCAGCTTGGATGGGGGCGTATTTCCTAGTGGCTACACCTTC
>.|TRBV28|.|TRBJ2-5
CASRLSWAGGTQYF
TGTGCCAGCAGGTTAAGCTGGGCAGGCGGGACCCAGTACTTC
>TRBD2|TRBV5-4|.|TRBJ2-5
CASSLRTSSQTQYF
TGTGCCAGCAGCTTGAGGACTAGTAGTCAGACCCAGTACTTC
>.|TRBV7-6|.|TRBJ2-5
CASSYLTAEAQYF
TGTGCCAGCAGCTACCTTACGGCCGAGGCCCAGTACTTC
>.|TRBV9|.|TRBJ2-2
CASSVGYLENTGELFF
TGTGCCAGCAGCGTGGGATACTTAGAGAACACCGGGGAGCTGTTTTTT
>.|TRBV2|.|TRBJ2-3
CASSTDTQYF
TGTGCCAGCTCAACAGATACGCAGTATTTT
>TRBD2|TRBV7-6|.|TRBJ2-5
CASSLGLAGGIYQETQYF
TGTGCCAGCAGCTTAGGACTAGCGGGGGGTATTTACCAAGAGACCCAGTACTTC
>.|TRBV7-2|.|TRBJ2-5
CASSLVGGGTQYF
TGTGCCAGCAGCTTAGTAGGGGGGGGCACCCAGTACTTC
>TRBD1|TRBV6-6|.|TRBJ1-3
CASRRTGVGNTIYF
TGTGCCAGCAGACGTACAGGGGTCGGAAACACCATATATTTT
>.|TRBV12-5|.|TRBJ2-3
CASGLVVGCPGARRSTDTQYF
TGTGCTAGTGGTTTGGTAGTTGGGTGCCCCGGGGCCCGGCGGAGCACAGATACGCAGTATTTT
>.|TRBV27|.|TRBJ1-1
CASSIRVLATEAFF
TGTGCCAGCAGTATAAGGGTGCTTGCCACTGAAGCTTTCTTT
>TRBD1|TRBV19|.|TRBJ1-5
CASSAGQANQPQHF
TGTGCCAGTAGCGCGGGACAGGCGAATCAGCCCCAGCATTTT
>.|TRBV19|.|TRBJ1-1
CASSIDRTVEAFF
TGTGCCAGTAGTATAGATAGGACAGTAGAAGCTTTCTTT
>.|TRBV5-4|.|TRBJ2-5
CASSLVGGETQYF
TGTGCCAGCAGCTTAGTCGGTGGGGAGACCCAGTACTTC
>TRBD2|TRBV7-2|.|TRBJ2-7
CASSLTAGVYEQYF
TGTGCCAGCAGCTTAACGGCGGGAGTCTACGAGCAGTACTTC
>.|TRBV7-9|.|TRBJ1-6
CASSPGQYNSPLHF
TGTGCCAGCAGCCCTGGACAGTATAATTCACCCCTCCACTTT
>TRBD1|TRBV5-4|.|TRBJ1-2
CASTFDRGNYGYTF
TGTGCCAGCACTTTCGACAGGGGAAACTATGGCTACACCTTC
>TRBD1|TRBV9|.|TRBJ1-2
CASSASTGGLGYTF
TGTGCCAGCAGCGCATCGACAGGGGGTCTCGGCTACACCTTC
>TRBD2|TRBV4-2|.|TRBJ2-7
CASSQESGSSYEQYF
TGTGCCAGCAGCCAAGAAAGCGGGAGCTCCTACGAGCAGTACTTC
>TRBD2|TRBV27|.|TRBJ2-3
CASGPAGETDTQYF
TGTGCCAGCGGACCGGCGGGGGAGACAGATACGCAGTATTTT
>.|TRBV5-4|once|TRBJ2-2
CASSSDGFANTGELFF
TGTGCCAGCAGCTCCGACGGATTCGCGAACACCGGGGAGCTGTTTTTT
>.|TRBV18|.|TRBJ2-3
CASSQSGADTQYF
TGTGCCAGCTCACAATCAGGGGCAGATACGCAGTATTTT
>TRBD2|TRBV4-1|.|TRBJ2-1
CASSLTSGFSYNEQFF
TGCGCCAGCAGCCTGACTAGCGGGTTTTCCTACAATGAGCAGTTCTTC
>TRBD1|TRBV6-6|once|TRBJ1-1
CASSYNRDRDTEAFF
TGTGCCAGCAGTTATAACCGGGACAGGGACACTGAAGCTTTCTTT